The 32 T cell receptor beta chains listed next were all sequenced from one sample in a study of T-cell memory formation after mild COVID-19. TCRdb called the 5' RACE reads again in MiXCR, with one record for every CDR3 protein. This table holds 470,000 or so distinct CDR3 sequences, about 20% found once. What was sequenced was PBMCs or a T cell subset sorted from them (not recorded which). The source of these receptors is an adult woman who had mild COVID-19 (a few samples of this study predate the infection). Cell type and time point are not known.

In this sample, this clonotype turned up a few times. The J gene is TRBJ2-3, the V gene TRBV9, with 8 bases matching TRBD2. Per the germline V gene, CDR1 is SGDLS and CDR2 is YYNGEE. The CDR3 totals 19 residues. Trimming at V came to 2 bases and at J to 1 base, leaving 15 bases not matched to a gene. The CDR3 DNA reads as TGTGCCAGCAGCGTCCGGGCAGCGGGAGACCAAGGGGGCACAGATACGCAGTATTTT. This codes for CASSVRAAGDQGGTDTQYF.

This clonotype was seen only a few times. V gene TRBV18 combines with J gene TRBJ2-5; no clear D. The germline CDR1 and CDR2 sequences are KGHSH and LQKENI. The V and J ends lost 6 bases and 1 base respectively, with 18 bases between them. The CDR3 contains 16 residues. The CDR3 DNA is TGTGCCAGCTCCCGAAATCCCGGCCAGGCCCAAGAGACCCAGTACTTC. Residues: CASSRNPGQAQETQYF.

V gene TRBV12-3 or TRBV12-4 combines with J gene TRBJ2-7; possibly TRBD2 for D (5 bases). The CDR3 totals 14 residues. Trimming took off 0 bases at V and 7 bases at J, with 13 bases between the two ends. CDR3 in DNA: TGTGCCAGCAGTTTAGCGGACTTGACTGGGGAGCAGTACTTC. Translating gives CASSLADLTGEQYF.

This clonotype was counted a few times. The chain employs TRBV5-1 and TRBJ1-1, with 9 bases identical to TRBD1. The CDR3 covers 15 residues. The trim removed 2 bases at V and 4 bases at J, leaving 6 bases unmatched. Looked up from germline, CDR1 is SGHRS and CDR2 is YFSETQ. CDR3 region: CASSLRTGAFTEAFF. CDR3 DNA sequence: TGCGCCAGCAGCTTAAGGACAGGGGCGTTCACTGAAGCTTTCTTT.

This chain links TRBV4-1 with TRBJ2-7, with 9 bases that match TRBD2. Per germline, CDR1 MGHRA and CDR2 YSYEKL. The CDR3 sequence is 14 residues long. The ends lost 3 bases at V and 3 bases at J; junction bases unmatched: 3. The CDR3 DNA reads as TGCGCCAGCAGCCATGCTAGCGGGATCTACGAGCAGTACTTC. It translates to CASSHASGIYEQYF.

The gene calls are TRBV18 and TRBJ2-1; TRBD1 is a possible D gene (6 bases). CDR1 and CDR2 (germline): KGHSH, LQKENI. The V end lost 5 bases, the J end lost 9 bases, and 17 bases lay between the germline ends. CDR3 length: 14 amino acids. DNA for the CDR3: TGTGCCAGCTCATCGTACACAGGGTACGGTGAGCAGTTCTTC. It encodes CASSSYTGYGEQFF. Variable domain in full (rest from reference TRBV18 and TRBJ2-1): NAGVMQNPRHLVRRRGQEARLRCSPMKGHSHVYWYRQLPEEGLKFMVYLQKENIIDESGMPKERFSAEFPKEGPSILRIQQVVRGDSAAYFCASSSYTGYGEQFFGPGTRLTVL.

This clonotype was recorded a few times. The V and J genes are TRBV2 and TRBJ2-3; D gene ambiguous. The germline V gene has CDR1 SNHLY and CDR2 FYNNEI. The length of the CDR3 is 14 residues. Trimming took 7 bases from V and 5 from J, leaving 16 bases between them. The CDR3 DNA reads as TGTGCCAGCACTTACTTAACGGGCGGAGATACGCAGTATTTT. The encoded protein is CASTYLTGGDTQYF.

V is TRBV19 and J is TRBJ2-1; perhaps TRBD1 as D (5 bases). Trimming left V 6 bases short and J 7 bases short, with 13 bases between. CDR3 length: 13 residues. Per germline, CDR1 LNHDA and CDR2 SQIVND (reference sequence). The DNA for the CDR3 is TGTGCCAGTAGAATCGTCCCAGGGAATGAGCAGTTCTTC. Its protein is CASRIVPGNEQFF. Variable domain in full (rest from reference TRBV19 and TRBJ2-1): DGGITQSPKYLFRKEGQNVTLSCEQNLNHDAMYWYRQDPGQGLRLIYYSQIVNDFQKGDIAEGYSVSREKKESFPLTVTSAQKNPTAFYLCASRIVPGNEQFFGPGTRLTVL.

This clonotype was found a few times. The J gene is TRBJ2-5, the V gene TRBV24-1; no firm D call. V lost 4 bases and J 7 bases, leaving 21 bases between the germline ends. CDR1 KGHDR and CDR2 SFDVKD come from the germline V gene. CDR3 size: 16 residues. CDR3 amino acids: CATSDRNPAWGGTQYF. Here the CDR3 DNA reads TGTGCCACCAGTGACCGAAATCCGGCCTGGGGTGGGACCCAGTACTTC.

A few counts support this clonotype. The chain couples TRBV12-3 or TRBV12-4 to TRBJ1-1; D is possibly TRBD1 (5 bases). There are 14 residues in the CDR3. Trimming took off 1 base at V and 2 bases at J, with 8 bases between the two ends. CDR3 nucleotide sequence: TGTGCCAGCAGTTTAGGGACAAGAAACACTGAAGCTTTCTTT. Translation: CASSLGTRNTEAFF.

The rearrangement links TRBV5-6 to TRBJ1-1, with D possibly TRBD1 on 5 matching bases. The CDR3 spans 13 residues. CDR1 SGHDT and CDR2 YYEEEE come from the germline V gene. Between the trimmed V and J ends, which lost 4 bases and 3 bases, there was a span of 10 bases. The CDR3 DNA is TGTGCCAGCAGCGTTGGACACTACACTGAAGCTTTCTTT. Translated: CASSVGHYTEAFF.

This clonotype appeared a few times. The V and J genes are TRBV9 and TRBJ1-1; D is unclear. Germline V lookup: CDR1 SGDLS, CDR2 YYNGEE. CDR3 length: 13 residues. V lost 0 bases to trimming and J lost 3 bases, with 6 bases between them. The CDR3 spells CASSVDSYTEAFF. CDR3 sequence (DNA): TGTGCCAGCAGCGTAGACTCGTACACTGAAGCTTTCTTT.

This clonotype was detected ten times or more. This sequence joins TRBV12-3 or TRBV12-4 and TRBJ2-1; no definite D call. The V and J ends lost 2 bases and 0 bases respectively, with 8 bases between them. The CDR3 runs 15 residues. Written as DNA, the CDR3 is TGTGCCAGCAGTTTAAGGCCGAGCTCCTACAATGAGCAGTTCTTC. Encoded protein: CASSLRPSSYNEQFF.

The rearrangement uses TRBV15 and TRBJ2-5; 11 nucleotides align to TRBD2. Germline V gives CDR1 LNHNV, CDR2 YYDKDF (reference sequence). CDR3 length: 16 amino acids. Trimming cost V 0 bases and J 7 bases; bases outside gene matches: 7. This CDR3 reads CATSREDSGGAGTQYF. Here the CDR3 DNA reads TGTGCCACCAGCAGAGAAGATAGCGGGGGGGCGGGGACCCAGTACTTC.

The J gene is TRBJ2-7, the V gene TRBV11-2; D tentatively fits TRBD1 or TRBD2 (5 bases each). The V gene's germline CDR1 is SGHAT and CDR2 FQNNGV. The CDR3 is made up of 13 amino acids. The V end lost 5 bases, the J end lost 7 bases, and 15 bases lay between the germline ends. The CDR3 sequence is CASSITRGLEQYF. CDR3 coding DNA: TGTGCCAGCAGCATCACCCGGGGCTTAGAGCAGTACTTC.

This clonotype occurred a few times. V usage is TRBV4-2 and J usage is TRBJ1-1; D perhaps matches TRBD1 (5 bases). From germline, CDR1 is LGHNA and CDR2 YNFKEQ. Trimming removed 3 bases from V and 0 bases from J, with 11 bases in between. The CDR3 consists of 15 residues. CDR3 sequence reads: CASSQLEGLNTEAFF. CDR3 in DNA: TGTGCCAGCAGCCAGCTCGAGGGGTTGAACACTGAAGCTTTCTTT.

Many counts were recorded for this clonotype. V is TRBV28 and J is TRBJ2-3; D perhaps matches TRBD2 (6 bases). V shed 7 bases and J shed 2 bases, with 16 bases lying between them. The germline CDR1 and CDR2 sequences are MDHEN and SYDVKM. This CDR3 spans 15 amino acids. The CDR3 reads CASNPPSVLTDTQYF. The CDR3 nucleotides read TGTGCCAGCAACCCTCCTAGCGTACTCACAGATACGCAGTATTTT.

This clonotype was observed a handful of times. The gene calls are TRBV20-1 and TRBJ2-2, with a possible D match to TRBD2 (7 bases). CDR1 is DFQATT, CDR2 SNEGSKA, per germline (reference sequence). The CDR3 totals 14 residues. CDR3 sequence (DNA): TGCATGGCGAAGGGGGGGGGCAAGACCGGGGAGCTGTTTTTT. Its protein is CMAKGGGKTGELFF.

The sample holds a few counts of this clonotype. The chain joins TRBV5-1 to TRBJ2-7; D may be TRBD1 (5 bases). V lost 4 bases, J lost 3 bases, and 14 bases lay in between. Germline V CDR1 and CDR2: SGHRS, YFSETQ. The CDR3 length is 14 residues. CDR3 coding DNA: TGCGCCAGCAGCCCAGAGACAGAGCGCTACGAGCAGTACTTC. Protein sequence: CASSPETERYEQYF.

The chain combines TRBV6-5 with TRBJ1-1; no definite D call. Germline lookup yields CDR1 MNHEY and CDR2 SVGAGI. This CDR3 comprises 15 residues. The ends were cut back, 2 bases at V and 7 bases at J, with 17 bases in the middle. CDR3 sequence: CASSYEAAADDEAFF. The CDR3 coding sequence is TGTGCCAGCAGTTACGAGGCAGCAGCCGATGATGAAGCTTTCTTT.

In its sample, this clonotype was seen a few times. The chain couples TRBV7-9 to TRBJ2-3, with TRBD2 identical over 8 bases. CDR3 size: 13 residues. V was clipped by 7 bases and J by 3 bases; unmatched bases: 3. Germline-derived CDR1 and CDR2 are SEHNR and FQNEAQ (reference sequence). The CDR3 loop reads CASMSGSTDTQYF. In DNA form, the CDR3 reads TGTGCCAGCATGAGCGGGAGTACAGATACGCAGTATTTT.

This clonotype has just a few counts. The V gene is TRBV11-2, the J gene TRBJ1-1, with a tentative D call TRBD1 (5 bases). Trimming cost V 3 bases and J 3 bases, with 14 bases left between them. Germline lookup yields CDR1 SGHAT and CDR2 FQNNGV. The CDR3 extends over 15 amino acids. The CDR3 spells CASSLTARGDTEAFF. In DNA form, the CDR3 reads TGTGCCAGCAGCTTGACGGCCCGGGGGGACACTGAAGCTTTCTTT.

This chain connects TRBV24-1 to TRBJ2-2, with TRBD1 identical over 8 bases. The CDR3 runs to 16 residues. Germline V CDR1 and CDR2: KGHDR, SFDVKD. The V segment lost 4 bases and the J segment 1 base; nucleotides outside the gene matches: 4. The CDR3 bases are TGTGCCACCAGTGAAGCCGGGACAGGGAACACCGGGGAGCTGTTTTTT. Translation: CATSEAGTGNTGELFF.

The chain carries TRBV12-3 or TRBV12-4 and TRBJ1-4; D not certain. The CDR3 totals 14 residues. V dropped 3 bases and J dropped 3 bases, with 8 bases sitting between them. The CDR3 sequence: CASSLGEANEKLFF. CDR3 DNA: TGTGCCAGCAGTTTGGGAGAGGCTAATGAAAAACTGTTTTTT.

V usage is TRBV21-1 and J usage is TRBJ2-5; whether TRBD1, the table's D call, matches the DNA was not checked. TRBV21-1 is assigned pseudogene status. The CDR3 contains 12 residues. This CDR3 is CASSKKGETQYF. Written as DNA, the CDR3 is TGTGCCAGCAGCAAAAAGGGGGAGACCCAGTACTTC.

A few counts support this clonotype. This sequence joins TRBV28 and TRBJ2-5; 7 nucleotides align to TRBD1. CDR1 and CDR2 from the germline V gene are MDHEN and SYDVKM. The CDR3 length is 15 residues. The junction had 8 bases not matched to a gene; V was cut back by 2 bases and J by 5 bases. CDR3 sequence: CASSLGRQGPETQYF. CDR3 bases: TGTGCCAGCAGTTTAGGGAGACAGGGTCCGGAGACCCAGTACTTC.

The V gene is TRBV14, the J gene TRBJ2-2; D is unclear. Trimming shortened V by 3 bases and J by 4 bases, and 9 bases separated the two germline ends. The CDR3 is 14 residues long. Germline V gives CDR1 SGHDN, CDR2 FVKESK. The CDR3 protein is CASSQSRVTGELFF. The DNA of the CDR3 is TGTGCCAGCAGCCAGTCTCGGGTCACCGGGGAGCTGTTTTTT.

This CDR3 reads CASSSPFRTGETQYF. In DNA, the CDR3 is TGTGCCAGCAGTTCACCATTTAGGACCGGAGAGACCCAGTACTTC. The chain uses TRBV12-3 or TRBV12-4 and TRBJ2-5; D is uncertain. V was shortened by 4 bases and J by 4 bases, with 16 bases between the two germline ends. The CDR3 totals 15 residues.

This clonotype occurred a few times. The chain is built from TRBV5-5 and TRBJ2-6; 7 positions match TRBD1. CDR3 size: 17 residues. The junction had 6 bases not matched to a gene; V was cut back by 1 base and J by 2 bases. Germline values: CDR1 SGHKS, CDR2 YYEKEE (reference sequence). The chain's CDR3 is CASSLMGTGAGANVLTF. CDR3 coding DNA: TGTGCCAGCAGCTTGATGGGTACAGGGGCTGGGGCCAACGTCCTGACTTTC.

This clonotype was observed a few times. The genes are TRBV12-3 or TRBV12-4 and TRBJ1-6; D unclear. The CDR3 sequence is 14 residues long. Trimming removed 4 bases from V and 7 bases from J, with 11 bases in between. CDR3 sequence: CASSSVNRNSPLHF. DNA of the CDR3: TGTGCCAGCAGTTCAGTCAACCGAAATTCACCCCTCCACTTT.

This clonotype occurred a few times. The chain uses TRBV12-3 or TRBV12-4 and TRBJ1-2, with 9 positions matching TRBD1. J gave up 7 bases and V 4 bases, and 10 bases lay outside the gene matches. The CDR3 runs 15 residues. The CDR3 DNA reads as TGTGCCAGCAGTTCCGGTGGGACAGGGTTTTTTGGCTACACCTTC. Protein sequence: CASSSGGTGFFGYTF.

This clonotype showed up just a few times. This sequence joins TRBV4-2 and TRBJ1-4, with D possibly matching TRBD1 (6 bases). The CDR3 consists of 19 residues. V lost 0 bases and J 2 bases, leaving 19 bases between the germline ends. Germline V lookup: CDR1 LGHNA, CDR2 YNFKEQ. The DNA for the CDR3 is TGTGCCAGCAGCCAAGATTGGGTGGGGGGGGACAAGACTAATGAAAAACTGTTTTTT. This sequence encodes CASSQDWVGGDKTNEKLFF.